A selection of T cell receptor beta chains follows, all from one sample in a study of graft-versus-host responses after intestinal transplantation. Assay: immunoSEQ multiplex PCR; the TCRdb copy retains only in-frame clones and omits some. Of roughly 93,000 clones in the sample, approximately 90% are singletons; the top ten hold around 0.36%. Antigens of these TCRs are unknown. The sample was unstimulated CD8+ T cells sorted from spleen or lymph node cells, taken before transplant. The receptors were gathered from a human donor who was the organ donor for an intestinal transplant. CDR3s include the opening cysteine and the closing phenylalanine or tryptophan. Fields, in order: clone size, V gene, J gene, D gene, CDR3 DNA, CDR3 protein. D genes are given only for firm matches. The size field is filled for only some rows; it gives once, few, many or a size class.

-	TRBV15	TRBJ2-1	TRBD2	TGTGCCACTTCTGATCCGGGACTAGCGGGGGCTGAGCAGTTCTTC	CATSDPGLAGAEQFF
-	TRBV5-5	TRBJ2-7	TRBD1	TGTGCCAGCAGCTTGGGGACAGGGGGGTACGAGCAGTACTTC	CASSLGTGGYEQYF
-	TRBV7-2	TRBJ2-1	-	TGTGCCAGCAGCTTAGATTTGGGCGGGGCGGCCAATGAGCAGTTCTTC	CASSLDLGGAANEQFF
-	TRBV5-1	TRBJ2-5	TRBD2	TGCGCCAGCAGCTTGGCCTCGGGGGGAGAGACCCAGTACTTC	CASSLASGGETQYF
few	TRBV10-3	TRBJ1-1	-	TGTGCCATCAGTGAGAGGGGCATGAACACTGAAGCTTTCTTT	CAISERGMNTEAFF
-	TRBV7-9	TRBJ2-1	TRBD2	TGTGCCAGCAGCTTATTCCTAGCGGGGAGGGGGTCCTACAATGAGCAGTTCTTC	CASSLFLAGRGSYNEQFF
once	TRBV27	TRBJ1-2	-	TGTGCCAGCAGTCCAGACAGGAGATCCTATGGCTACACCTTC	CASSPDRRSYGYTF
-	TRBV9	TRBJ2-1	-	TGTGCCAGCAGCGAAACTGGTACAGGGAATGAGCAGTTCTTC	CASSETGTGNEQFF
-	TRBV4-2	TRBJ2-2	-	TGTGCCAGCAGCCAAGACCCCATGGGGGCGTCGAGCACCGGGGAGCTGTTTTTT	CASSQDPMGASSTGELFF
once	TRBV7-2	TRBJ2-5	-	TGTGCCAGCAGCTTAGGGGAGTCGTGGAACCAAGAGACCCAGTACTTC	CASSLGESWNQETQYF
-	TRBV6-1	TRBJ1-1	-	TGTGCCAGCAGCCCCCGCGGGCACACTGAAGCTTTCTTT	CASSPRGHTEAFF
-	TRBV19	TRBJ2-1	-	TGTGCCAGTAGTATAGGCAGCAATGAGCAGTTCTTC	CASSIGSNEQFF
-	TRBV7-9	TRBJ2-7	-	TGTGCCAGCAGCTCCCGGGTCCCCTACGAGCAGTACTTC	CASSSRVPYEQYF
-	TRBV9	TRBJ2-7	-	TGTGCCAGCAGCGTAGACCCCGCGGGGCCCGAGCAGTACTTC	CASSVDPAGPEQYF
-	TRBV28	TRBJ1-5	-	TGTGCCAGCAGTTTTAGGGGGATTAATAGCAATCAGCCCCAGCATTTT	CASSFRGINSNQPQHF
-	TRBV4-1	TRBJ2-7	-	TGCGCCAGCAGCCAAGATCGAGCGTGGGAGCAGTACTTC	CASSQDRAWEQYF
-	TRBV11-2	TRBJ1-6	-	TGTGCCAGCAGCCTTATTCCCCCTAGTAGGACAGCTAATTCACCCCTCCACTTT	CASSLIPPSRTANSPLHF
-	TRBV7-6	TRBJ2-5	TRBD1	TGTGCCAGCAGCTTAGATCTCAGGGGGCGGGAGACCCAGTACTTC	CASSLDLRGRETQYF
-	TRBV2	TRBJ1-4	-	TGTGCCAGCAGGGGAGGGATTAATGAAAAACTGTTTTTT	CASRGGINEKLFF
-	TRBV5-6	TRBJ2-5	-	TGTGCCAGCAGCTGGGGAGCGGGACATCTCCAAGAGACCCAGTACTTC	CASSWGAGHLQETQYF
-	TRBV13	TRBJ2-5	TRBD1	TGTGCCAGCAGCGTCGGACAGGGAGGCAAGACCCAGTACTTC	CASSVGQGGKTQYF
-	TRBV7-7	TRBJ2-1	-	TGTGCCAGCAGCTTAGACACCTACAATGAGCAGTTCTTC	CASSLDTYNEQFF
once	TRBV19	TRBJ2-1	-	TGTGCCAGTAGTATAGTAGCGTGGGCTAACAATGAGCAGTTCTTC	CASSIVAWANNEQFF
-	TRBV13	TRBJ2-7	TRBD1	TGTGCCAGCAGCACAAGACAGGGGACCTACGAGCAGTACTTC	CASSTRQGTYEQYF
-	TRBV27	TRBJ2-1	-	TGTGCCACCAGTTCGGGATGGGGTAATGAGCAGTTCTTC	CATSSGWGNEQFF
-	TRBV7-3	TRBJ1-6	-	TGTGCCAGCAGCTTCTCAGGAAATTCACCCCTCCACTTT	CASSFSGNSPLHF
-	TRBV5-5	TRBJ1-4	-	TGTGCCAGCAGCTTGGAACAGAATAATGAAAAACTGTTTTTT	CASSLEQNNEKLFF
-	TRBV2	TRBJ2-7	-	TGTGCCAGCAGAGGAGGGGACGAGCAGTACTTC	CASRGGDEQYF
-	TRBV4-2	TRBJ1-1	-	TGTGCCAGCAGCCAAGAAGCGGGGGCTTTGGTCCCTGAAGCTTTCTTT	CASSQEAGALVPEAFF
-	TRBV11-2	TRBJ2-7	TRBD1	TGTGCCAGCAGCTCCTATCCGGACAGGGAAGAATACGAGCAGTACTTC	CASSSYPDREEYEQYF
-	TRBV27	TRBJ1-1	TRBD1	TGTGCCAGCAGTTTCGACAGGGCGTCGGGATTGGAAGCTTTCTTT	CASSFDRASGLEAFF
-	TRBV29-1	TRBJ2-7	-	TGCAGCGTTGAGGAGGGGCAGACCGGCTACGAGCAGTACTTC	CSVEEGQTGYEQYF
-	TRBV5-1	TRBJ2-5	-	TGCGCCAGCAGCTTGTGGTCGGGGGAGACCCAGTACTTC	CASSLWSGETQYF
-	TRBV28	TRBJ2-1	-	TGTGCCAGCACGCCACAGCTCAATGAGCAGTTCTTC	CASTPQLNEQFF
-	TRBV18	TRBJ2-3	TRBD2	TGTGCCAGCTCTCCATCTAGCGGGGCCGGAGATACGCAGTATTTT	CASSPSSGAGDTQYF
-	TRBV7-9	TRBJ2-1	TRBD1	TGTGCCAGCAGCTCGGAACAGGGGGGTCATGAGCAGTTCTTC	CASSSEQGGHEQFF
-	TRBV25-1	TRBJ1-2	-	TGTGCCAGCAGTGAATCCCAGATCTATGGCTACACCTTC	CASSESQIYGYTF
-	TRBV15	TRBJ2-1	-	TGTGCCACCAGCAGAGCGGATCGGGGGATCTACTACAATGAGCAGTTCTTC	CATSRADRGIYYNEQFF
-	TRBV4-1	TRBJ1-1	-	TGCGCCAGCAGCCAAGCGGCGGAAAACACTGAAGCTTTCTTT	CASSQAAENTEAFF
-	TRBV4-1	TRBJ2-7	TRBD1	TGCGCCAGCAGCCAGCAACCGGGACAGGGGGCTAACGAGCAGTACTTC	CASSQQPGQGANEQYF
-	TRBV4-1	TRBJ1-1	-	TGCGCCAGCAGCCCTCAAACAGGGACCATGAACACTGAAGCTTTCTTT	CASSPQTGTMNTEAFF
-	TRBV9	TRBJ2-6	-	TGTGCCAGCAGCGTAGAGCCGAGCTTGGGGGCCAACGTCCTGACTTTC	CASSVEPSLGANVLTF
-	TRBV4-3	TRBJ2-5	TRBD2	TGCGCCAGCAGCCAAGCTGCTAGCGGGGAAGAGACCCAGTACTTC	CASSQAASGEETQYF
-	TRBV2	TRBJ2-1	-	TGTGCCAGTCAGGGGAGCTACAATGAGCAGTTCTTC	CASQGSYNEQFF
-	TRBV30	TRBJ1-2	-	TGTGCCTGGAAGAGAGGCCCTAGTTATGGCTACACCTTC	CAWKRGPSYGYTF
-	TRBV7-9	TRBJ2-3	TRBD1	TGTGCCAGCAGCCAAGCCGGACAGGGGGGGGGCACAGATACGCAGTATTTT	CASSQAGQGGGTDTQYF
-	TRBV27	TRBJ2-7	-	TGTGCCAGCAGCGAGATCGGCTACGAGCAGTACTTC	CASSEIGYEQYF
once	TRBV5-5	TRBJ1-4	TRBD1	TGTGCCAGCAGCTTGATACCGACAGGGGCAACTAATGAAAAACTGTTTTTT	CASSLIPTGATNEKLFF
-	TRBV5-1	TRBJ2-1	TRBD2	TGCGCCAGCAGAGTTACTAGCGGGGGGTACAATGATCAGTTCTTC	CASRVTSGGYNDQFF
-	TRBV7-3	TRBJ2-1	TRBD2	TGTGCCAGCAGTCCCCCCGGACTAGCGGGAAATGAGCAGTTCTTC	CASSPPGLAGNEQFF
-	TRBV4-3	TRBJ1-1	-	TGCGCCAGCAGCCAAGACGCAGGCCAGGGCACTGAAGCTTTCTTT	CASSQDAGQGTEAFF
-	TRBV14	TRBJ1-1	-	TGTGCCAGCAGCCAATTCGTCCAGGGCTTGTGGACTGAAGCTTTCTTT	CASSQFVQGLWTEAFF
-	TRBV19	TRBJ1-6	-	TGTGCCAGTTCAGGGATTGCTAATTCACCCCTCCACTTT	CASSGIANSPLHF
-	TRBV19	TRBJ1-2	-	TGTGCCAGTAGTACCAGGGGAATGTCGATCTATGGCTACACCTTC	CASSTRGMSIYGYTF
-	TRBV4-2	TRBJ2-7	-	TGTGCCAGCAGCCAAGAACATGGCTACGAGCAGTACTTC	CASSQEHGYEQYF